Below, one T cell receptor (beta chain) is given with its context. The specificity of this receptor is unknown. No much larger clonotype is one base removed from it; base qualities were not supplied. Collaborating institutions collected whole blood in K2EDTA tubes following their own protocols. For TCRbeta analysis, collaborators shipped samples as frozen whole blood, isolated PBMCs, or DNA extracted from either of those sample types. TCRbeta CDR3 regions were amplified from genomic DNA using the immunoSEQ Assay, a bias-controlled multiplex PCR. Per the original workflow: The number of nucleated cells in each sample was estimated by amplification of reference gene primers within the assay. To quantify the absolute abundance of each unique TCRbeta CDR3 rearrangement, sequence reads were collapsed and filtered. For each sample, productive Simpson clonality was calculated by taking the square root of Simpson's diversity index across productive rearrangements. TCRdb carries this immuneACCESS record with in-frame sequences only. Its versions omit some clonotypes, under half of them owing to an unresolved V gene in the studies checked, with the rest unexplained. The V and J calls and clone size were taken over from that table, and D and trimming were inferred from the DNA. This sample holds tens of thousands of clones; about nine tenths were observed only once. Clones ranked in the top ten supply over 1.5% of the sample.

This sample was taken from a study of blood T cell repertoires in COVID-19 (dated by TCRdb to about 2020). In terms of the full investigation: Samples covering the acute and convalescent phases of COVID-19 were provided by collaborators in the United States, Italy and Spain. Deeply sampled blood TCRbeta repertoires from subjects exposed to, actively infected with, or recovered from COVID-19 were included in the dataset. Where available, HLA class I and class II types were taken from metadata supplied by the sample provider and were not determined by assay-based typing. Nearly every sample came with metadata listing a de-identified subject ID, COVID-19 status, age in years and sex. The samples were drawn from two sources: the first 160 participants of the ongoing ImmuneRACE study, and 1,200 or so subjects contributed by 6 global collaborators. The prospective study material was composed of cDNA or gDNA derived from T cells, B-cell-depleted T cells, or PBMCs. The repertoires were made available in a free public database intended to serve as a resource for research on the immune response to SARS-CoV-2.

Beyond this particular receptor, the publication reports: The amount of clinical and demographic metadata varied by source and participant and was provided uncurated.

The receptor comes from a man aged 45-60 years with active or convalescent COVID-19. The sequenced material came from peripheral blood.

The CDR3 sequence is CASSLTSGNYEQYF. The nucleotide sequence is TGCGCCAGCAGCTTGACCAGCGGAAACTACGAGCAGTACTTC. Recombination joined TRBV5-1 with TRBJ2-7, with a weak D call of TRBD2 (5 bases match). From its cysteine to its phenylalanine, the CDR3 spans 14 amino acids. Only CDR3 DNA is held: 42 bases, read in frame from base 1. V lost 1 base and J lost 3 bases; the stretch between them is 11 bases long. CDR1 SGHRS and CDR2 YFSETQ were looked up in the germline V gene.